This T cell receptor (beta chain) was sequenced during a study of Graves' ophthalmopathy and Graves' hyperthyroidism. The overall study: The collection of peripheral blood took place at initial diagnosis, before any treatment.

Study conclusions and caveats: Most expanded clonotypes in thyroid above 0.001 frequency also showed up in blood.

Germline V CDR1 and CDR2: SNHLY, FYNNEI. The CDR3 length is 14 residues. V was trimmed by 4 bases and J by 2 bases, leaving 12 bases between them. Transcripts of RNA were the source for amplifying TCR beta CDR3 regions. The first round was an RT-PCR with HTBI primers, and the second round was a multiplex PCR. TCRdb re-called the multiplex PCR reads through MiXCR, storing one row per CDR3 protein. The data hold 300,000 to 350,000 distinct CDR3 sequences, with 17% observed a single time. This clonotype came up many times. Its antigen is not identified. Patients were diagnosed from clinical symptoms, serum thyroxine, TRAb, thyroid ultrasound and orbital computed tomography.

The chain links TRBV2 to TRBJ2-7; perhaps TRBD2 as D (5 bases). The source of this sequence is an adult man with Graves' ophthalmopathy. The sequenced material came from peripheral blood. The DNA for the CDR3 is TGTGCCAGCAGTGTAACAGAGGGTCCCTACGAGCAGTACTTC. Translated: CASSVTEGPYEQYF.